This T cell receptor (beta chain) was captured in a study of blood T cell repertoires in COVID-19. The ends lost 1 base at V and 1 base at J; junction bases unmatched: 2. This CDR3 has 15 residues. Germline V gene data show CDR1 as SEHNR and CDR2 as FQNEAQ (reference sequence). Profiling relied on immunoSEQ multiplex PCR, and the TCRdb table lists in-frame clones only, not all of them. The data contain approximately 160,000 clones, 81% of them singletons. The chain couples TRBV7-9 to TRBJ1-1; 8 bases are shared with TRBD1. The specimen sequenced was peripheral blood. The sequence was obtained from a human donor in a cohort sampled during active COVID-19. Here the CDR3 reads CASSLVGQGNTEAFF. The DNA for the CDR3 is TGTGCCAGCAGCTTAGTCGGACAGGGGAACACTGAAGCTTTCTTT.